This entry is about one TCR beta chain. Germline values: CDR1 SQVTM, CDR2 ANQGSEA. The CDR3 covers 14 residues. V lost 3 bases to trimming and J lost 1 base, with 12 bases between them. The data originate from a study of CD8 T cells in Susac syndrome. When the RNA was reverse transcribed, random hexamers were used with an input of about 0.45 to 1 ug. TCRdb passed the immunoSEQ multiplex PCR reads through MiXCR, listing each CDR3 protein once. The sample lists over 100,000 distinct CDR3 sequences, 85% to 95% occurring once. The V and J genes are TRBV29-1 and TRBJ1-1, with unresolved D. Sequenced input: CD8+ T cells from PBMCs. The receptor was derived from a human donor with Susac syndrome. The CDR3 DNA follows: TGCAGCGTTGAGGACGGCCGGGGGAACACTGAAGCTTTCTTT. Encoded protein: CSVEDGRGNTEAFF.